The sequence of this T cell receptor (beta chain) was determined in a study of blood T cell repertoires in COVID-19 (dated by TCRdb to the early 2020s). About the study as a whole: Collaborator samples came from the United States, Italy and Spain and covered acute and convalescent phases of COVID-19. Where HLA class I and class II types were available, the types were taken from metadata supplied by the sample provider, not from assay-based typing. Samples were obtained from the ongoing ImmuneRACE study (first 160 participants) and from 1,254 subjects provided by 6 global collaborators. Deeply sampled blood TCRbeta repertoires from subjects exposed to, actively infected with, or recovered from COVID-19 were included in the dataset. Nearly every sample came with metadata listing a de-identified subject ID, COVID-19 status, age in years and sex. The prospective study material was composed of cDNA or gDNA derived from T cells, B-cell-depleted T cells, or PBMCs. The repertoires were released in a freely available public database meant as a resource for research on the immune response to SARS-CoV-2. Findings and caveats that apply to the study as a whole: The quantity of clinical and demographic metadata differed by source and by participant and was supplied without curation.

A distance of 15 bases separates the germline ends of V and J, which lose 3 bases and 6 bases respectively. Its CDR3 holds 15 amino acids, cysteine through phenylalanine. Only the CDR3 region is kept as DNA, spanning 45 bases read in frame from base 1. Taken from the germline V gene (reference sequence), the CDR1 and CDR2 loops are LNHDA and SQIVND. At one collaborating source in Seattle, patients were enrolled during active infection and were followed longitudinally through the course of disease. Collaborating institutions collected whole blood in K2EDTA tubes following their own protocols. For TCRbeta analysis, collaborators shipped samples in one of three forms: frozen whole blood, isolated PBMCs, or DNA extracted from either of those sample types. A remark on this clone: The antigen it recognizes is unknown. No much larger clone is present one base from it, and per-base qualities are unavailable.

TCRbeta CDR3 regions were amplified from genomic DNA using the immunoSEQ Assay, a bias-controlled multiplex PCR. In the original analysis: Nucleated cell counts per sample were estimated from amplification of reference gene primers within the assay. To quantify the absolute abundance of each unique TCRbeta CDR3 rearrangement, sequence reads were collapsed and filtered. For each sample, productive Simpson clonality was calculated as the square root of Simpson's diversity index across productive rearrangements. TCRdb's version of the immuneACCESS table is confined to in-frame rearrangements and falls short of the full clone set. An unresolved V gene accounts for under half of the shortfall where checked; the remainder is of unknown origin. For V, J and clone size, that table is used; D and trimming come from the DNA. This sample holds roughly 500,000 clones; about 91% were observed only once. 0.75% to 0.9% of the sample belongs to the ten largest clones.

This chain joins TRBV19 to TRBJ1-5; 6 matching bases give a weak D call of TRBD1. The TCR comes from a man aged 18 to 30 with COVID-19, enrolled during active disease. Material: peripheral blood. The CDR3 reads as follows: CASSIVQGQGQPQHF. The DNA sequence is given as TGTGCCAGTAGTATTGTTCAGGGGCAGGGTCAGCCCCAGCATTTT.